These 29 T cell receptor beta chains share one sample of origin, sequenced in a study of blood T cell repertoires in COVID-19. Only in-frame clones appear in the TCRdb table, and some are missing; sequencing was by immunoSEQ multiplex PCR. The sample has roughly 240,000 clones; around 83% are singletons. Source material: peripheral blood. The source of these receptors is a middle-aged man who had recovered from COVID-19.

This rearrangement joins TRBV19 to TRBJ1-1; maybe TRBD1 (5 bases). This CDR3 region has 12 residues. Trimming left V 8 bases short and J 7 bases short, with 14 bases between. CDR1 is LNHDA and CDR2 is SQIVND in the germline V gene (reference sequence). CDR3 coding DNA: TGTGCCAGTCAAGCGGGACTCCGTGAAGCTTTCTTT. It is translated as CASQAGLREAFF. The entire variable domain, with the rest obtained from reference TRBV19 and TRBJ1-1, is as follows: DGGITQSPKYLFRKEGQNVTLSCEQNLNHDAMYWYRQDPGQGLRLIYYSQIVNDFQKGDIAEGYSVSREKKESFPLTVTSAQKNPTAFYLCASQAGLREAFFGQGTRLTVV.

As for this clone: Different DNA sequences within this sample yield the same CDR3. The gene calls are TRBV19 and TRBJ1-1; a weak D match, TRBD1 (6 bases). The V and J ends lost 5 bases and 4 bases respectively, with 11 bases between them. CDR1 is LNHDA, CDR2 SQIVND, per germline (reference sequence). The CDR3 extends over 13 amino acids. This chain's CDR3 is CASSQGLGTEAFF. The CDR3 bases are TGTGCCAGTAGTCAGGGGTTGGGCACTGAAGCTTTCTTT.

The chain is built from TRBV7-2 and TRBJ1-5; perhaps TRBD1 as D (5 bases). CDR3 size: 14 residues. V lost 0 bases and J lost 5, with 8 bases in between. Germline CDR1 and CDR2: SGHTA and FQGNSA. CDR3 bases: TGTGCCAGCAGCTTAGCAGGGGCCGATCAGCCCCAGCATTTT. As protein: CASSLAGADQPQHF.

This chain connects TRBV5-4 to TRBJ1-6, with D possibly being TRBD1 (5 bases). This CDR3 contains 13 residues. The V end was cut by 4 bases, the J end by 10 bases, with 12 bases between. Germline-derived CDR1 and CDR2 are SGHNT and YYREEE (reference sequence). CDR3 bases: TGTGCCAGCAGCCCAACTGGGGGGTCACCCCTCCACTTT. It encodes CASSPTGGSPLHF.

The gene calls are TRBV29-1 and TRBJ2-7; 11 nucleotides line up with TRBD1. Germline CDR1 SQVTM, CDR2 ANQGSEA. J was trimmed by 5 bases and V by 7 bases; bases with no gene match: 7. The CDR3 covers 13 residues. The CDR3 reads CSAGQGARNEQYF. DNA of the CDR3: TGCAGCGCCGGACAGGGGGCGCGGAACGAGCAGTACTTC.

The V call is TRBV11-2, the J call TRBJ2-7, with D possibly matching TRBD1 (5 bases). Germline V lookup: CDR1 SGHAT, CDR2 FQNNGV. The CDR3 spans 12 residues. Trimming removed 7 bases from V and 3 bases from J, with 10 bases in between. The CDR3 DNA sequence: TGTGCCAGCAAAACAGGATACTACGAGCAGTACTTC. Translated: CASKTGYYEQYF.

V is TRBV7-9 and J is TRBJ2-7, with 9 bases aligning to TRBD1. CDR1 and CDR2 (germline): SEHNR, FQNEAQ (reference sequence). The CDR3 runs to 17 residues. V shed 1 base and J 3 bases; nucleotides not matched to a gene: 10. The CDR3 loop is CASSLEPGQGNSYEQYF. DNA of the CDR3: TGTGCCAGCAGCTTAGAACCCGGACAGGGGAACAGCTACGAGCAGTACTTC.

The chain recombines TRBV29-1 with TRBJ2-1, with D maybe TRBD2 (6 bases). The CDR3 totals 13 residues. V lost 4 bases, J lost 2 bases, and 9 bases lay in between. Germline V CDR1 and CDR2: SQVTM, ANQGSEA. The CDR3 spells CSVAAGAYNEQFF. CDR3 DNA sequence: TGCAGCGTTGCAGCGGGCGCCTACAATGAGCAGTTCTTC.

This chain connects TRBV3-1 (or the pseudogene TRBV3-2) to TRBJ2-3; 7 nucleotides line up with TRBD2. The CDR3 has 15 residues. The V gene's germline CDR1 is LGHDT and CDR2 YNNKEL (reference sequence). The V gene end was trimmed by 0 bases and the J gene end by 5 bases; junction bases not matched to a gene: 5. The CDR3 reads CASSQDAGEIDTQYF. CDR3 sequence (DNA): TGTGCCAGCAGCCAAGACGCGGGGGAAATAGATACGCAGTATTTT.

The CDR3 spells CAISEGDSSTEAFF. The CDR3 DNA reads TGTGCCATCAGTGAGGGCGACAGCAGCACTGAAGCTTTCTTT. This chain connects TRBV10-3 to TRBJ1-1, with D perhaps matching TRBD1 (5 bases). The V end was cut by 2 bases, the J end by 4 bases, with 11 bases between. Per germline, CDR1 ENHRY and CDR2 SYGVKD. There are 14 residues in the CDR3.

This clone has just a few counts. J is TRBJ1-4 and V is TRBV10-3, with 7 bases matching TRBD1. The V and J ends lost 3 bases and 3 bases, in that order; junction bases with no gene match: 4. Germline V gene lookup returns CDR1 ENHRY and CDR2 SYGVKD. CDR3 length: 15 residues. Here the CDR3 DNA reads TGTGCCATCAGTGACTCCGGGACAGCTAATGAAAAACTGTTTTTT. This sequence encodes CAISDSGTANEKLFF.

This chain uses TRBV5-1 with TRBJ2-5; TRBD1 might be the D (6 bases). V lost 5 bases and J 5 bases, leaving 13 bases between the germline ends. This CDR3 region has 13 residues. Germline assignment: CDR1 SGHRS and CDR2 YFSETQ. The CDR3 protein is CASRVRGEETQYF. CDR3 sequence (DNA): TGCGCCAGCAGGGTCAGGGGAGAGGAGACCCAGTACTTC.

A single count supports this clone. The chain employs TRBV7-2 and TRBJ2-5; weak D call: TRBD1 (7 bases). In germline, CDR1 is SGHTA, CDR2 FQGNSA. This CDR3 contains 15 residues. Trimming took 5 bases from V and 5 from J, leaving 18 bases between them. This CDR3 reads CASSVRQGGGETQYF. For the CDR3, the DNA is TGTGCCAGCAGCGTGAGACAGGGCGGAGGGGAGACCCAGTACTTC.

This chain uses TRBV9 with TRBJ2-1, with 7 bases aligning to TRBD2. CDR1 SGDLS and CDR2 YYNGEE come from the germline V gene. This CDR3 comprises 16 residues. J gave up 3 bases and V 2 bases, and 8 bases lay outside the gene matches. CDR3 DNA: TGTGCCAGCAGCGTGGGTAATCGCGGGGGCTACAATGAGCAGTTCTTC. Translation gives CASSVGNRGGYNEQFF.

In its sample, this clone was seen a few times. The chain carries TRBV7-9 and TRBJ1-2; 10 bases agree with TRBD1. V lost 5 bases to trimming and J lost 5 bases; unmatched junction nucleotides: 14. The germline V gene has CDR1 SEHNR and CDR2 FQNEAQ (reference sequence). The CDR3 loop spans 17 amino acids. CDR3 bases: TGTGCCAGCAGCATCCGGGACAGGGGCCCGTCGCGATATGGCTACACCTTC. Translated, it gives CASSIRDRGPSRYGYTF.

V and J are TRBV19 and TRBJ2-3, with 7 bases identical to TRBD1. The CDR3 loop spans 15 amino acids. Looked up from germline, CDR1 is LNHDA and CDR2 is SQIVND (reference sequence). The junction had 6 bases not matched to a gene; V was cut back by 4 bases and J by 2 bases. The CDR3 reads CASSSLTGYTDTQYF. In nucleotides, the CDR3 is TGTGCCAGTAGTAGCCTGACAGGGTACACAGATACGCAGTATTTT.

This clone was detected only a few times. The chain carries TRBV5-6 and TRBJ1-2; 9 bases line up with TRBD1. V gave up 2 bases and J gave up 8 bases; unmatched junction bases: 7. This CDR3 has 14 amino acids. Looked up from germline, CDR1 is SGHDT and CDR2 is YYEEEE. This CDR3 reads CASSFSQGALGYTF. CDR3 sequence (DNA): TGTGCCAGCAGCTTCTCACAGGGGGCGCTCGGCTACACCTTC.

Here the CDR3 DNA reads TGCAGCGTTGAGGCTACTACAGGGGCGGGTGGCTACACCTTC. This gives the protein CSVEATTGAGGYTF. The chain carries TRBV29-1 and TRBJ1-2, with TRBD1 matching 7 bases. Germline V gene sequence: CDR1 SQVTM, CDR2 ANQGSEA. This CDR3 contains 14 residues. V was clipped by 3 bases and J by 7 bases; unmatched bases: 11.

This chain links TRBV30 with TRBJ1-1; D not certain. Trimming removed 4 bases at V and 2 bases at J, with 5 bases between. Germline-derived CDR1 and CDR2 are GTSNPN and SVGIG (reference sequence). The CDR3 totals 11 residues. The CDR3 coding sequence is TGTGCCTGGACCATCAACACTGAAGCTTTCTTT. It translates to CAWTINTEAFF. Combining the CDR3 with reference TRBV30 and TRBJ1-1 gives the whole variable domain SQTIHQWPATLVQPVGSPLSLECTVEGTSNPNLYWYRQAAGRGLQLLFYSVGIGQISSEVPQNLSASRPQDRQFILSSKKLLLSDSGFYLCAWTINTEAFFGQGTRLTVV.

The chain is built from TRBV7-8 and TRBJ1-1, with D possibly TRBD1 on 5 matching bases. With 1 base removed from V and 6 bases from J, the gap between germline ends came to 12 bases. The length of the CDR3 is 14 residues. Germline lookup yields CDR1 SGHVS and CDR2 FQNEAQ. CDR3 amino acids: CASSLGTRVAEAFF. The CDR3 DNA is TGTGCCAGCAGCTTAGGGACAAGAGTTGCTGAAGCTTTCTTT.

The chain links TRBV9 to TRBJ2-7; 10 nucleotides align to TRBD2. Germline CDR1 and CDR2: SGDLS and YYNGEE. This CDR3 has 15 residues. Losses at the gene ends were 4 bases for V and 5 bases for J; bases not matched to a gene: 9. CDR3 region: CASSQRLAGINEQYF. DNA for the CDR3: TGTGCCAGCAGCCAACGACTAGCGGGCATAAACGAGCAGTACTTC.

The chain joins TRBV25-1 to TRBJ2-3; D might be TRBD2 (6 bases). This CDR3 has 15 amino acids. From germline, CDR1 is MGHDK and CDR2 SYGVNS. V gave up 3 bases and J gave up 2 bases, with 12 bases separating them. The CDR3 sequence: CASSDFGTPTDTQYF. The CDR3 coding sequence is TGTGCCAGCAGTGACTTCGGGACTCCCACAGATACGCAGTATTTT.

The chain carries TRBV7-2 and TRBJ2-3; 9 positions match TRBD2. Germline V CDR1 and CDR2: SGHTA, FQGNSA. The CDR3 spans 17 residues. The V and J ends lost 2 bases and 6 bases, in that order; junction bases with no gene match: 12. DNA of the CDR3: TGTGCCAGCAGCTTAAAGGGGGCGGGAGGGCCGACTGATACGCAGTATTTT. Translated: CASSLKGAGGPTDTQYF.

The V call is TRBV4-1, the J call TRBJ2-7, with D possibly matching TRBD2 (5 bases). Trimming took off 1 base at V and 0 bases at J, with 7 bases between the two ends. This CDR3 has 14 amino acids. Per the germline V gene, CDR1 is MGHRA and CDR2 is YSYEKL. This CDR3 reads CASSQVGGSYEQYF. CDR3 DNA sequence: TGCGCCAGCAGCCAAGTCGGAGGCTCCTACGAGCAGTACTTC.

The chain links TRBV11-2 to TRBJ1-2, with a weak D call TRBD1 (5 bases). The CDR3 has 15 residues. V gave up 5 bases and J gave up 3 bases, with 16 bases separating them. Looked up from germline, CDR1 is SGHAT and CDR2 is FQNNGV. CDR3 sequence: CASSHRWTLDYGYTF. DNA for the CDR3: TGTGCCAGCAGCCACCGATGGACACTGGACTATGGCTACACCTTC.

The chain joins TRBV7-9 to TRBJ2-5; 8 nucleotides match TRBD1. The germline V gene has CDR1 SEHNR and CDR2 FQNEAQ (reference sequence). The CDR3 runs 15 residues. V shed 5 bases and J 4 bases; nucleotides not matched to a gene: 9. The CDR3 region has the DNA TGTGCCAGCAGCGCGCGGACAGGGTTGGTAGAGACCCAGTACTTC. It encodes CASSARTGLVETQYF.

V usage is TRBV19 and J usage is TRBJ1-2, with D possibly being TRBD1 (5 bases). The CDR3 contains 13 residues. CDR1 is LNHDA and CDR2 is SQIVND in the germline V gene (reference sequence). Trimming stripped 4 bases from V and 2 bases from J, with 8 bases between. CDR3 in DNA: TGTGCCAGTAGTAGGAACAGGAACTATGGCTACACCTTC. Translation gives CASSRNRNYGYTF.

The rearrangement uses TRBV20-1 and TRBJ2-7; 7 bases are shared with TRBD2. Germline V gives CDR1 DFQATT, CDR2 SNEGSKA (reference sequence). J lost 6 bases, V lost 3 bases, and 8 bases had no gene match. The length of the CDR3 is 13 residues. CDR3 bases: TGCAGTGCTAGTGGAGGGAGGGCGGGCGAGCAGTACTTC. Translating gives CSASGGRAGEQYF.

The chain combines TRBV5-1 with TRBJ2-1; 8 bases match TRBD1. The CDR3 covers 15 residues. J was trimmed by 2 bases and V by 4 bases; bases with no gene match: 5. CDR1 is SGHRS, CDR2 YFSETQ, per germline. The DNA of the CDR3 is TGCGCCAGCAGCCGGGACAGGCTCGCCTACAATGAGCAGTTCTTC. Translation: CASSRDRLAYNEQFF.